This paragraph covers one T cell receptor beta chain sequence. The antigen is undetermined. The record originates from a study of cytomegalovirus exposure and HLA in healthy donors. Per the germline V gene, CDR1 is LNHDA and CDR2 is SQIVND (reference sequence). Deletions cut 8 bases from V and 2 bases from J, with 19 bases between. This CDR3 has 16 amino acids. Primers: 60 Vbeta forward and 13 Jbeta reverse. Here immunoSEQ multiplex PCR was the method, and the copy in TCRdb shows in-frame clones only, minus some. The sample has about 48,000 clones. Study-level points and caveats: In an earlier analysis, most TCR beta V segments were productive about 87% or about 30% of the time.

The sequenced sample consisted of PBMCs. The chain couples TRBV19 to TRBJ1-5; unclear D gene. This clonotype originated in a woman aged 35 to 49 in good health and CMV-seronegative. The CDR3 nucleotides read TGTGCCAGTTCAAGTCCCGCAGGCCACCGCAATCAGCCCCAGCATTTT. Protein: CASSSPAGHRNQPQHF.